This T cell receptor beta chain was obtained from a study of yellow fever vaccine responses in identical twins. General study findings and limits: Reportedly, the response of twins' T cells to the vaccine seemed partly convergent, partly personalized.

Germline V gene sequence: CDR1 MGHDK, CDR2 SYGVNS. The CDR3 consists of 15 residues. Trimming removed 6 bases at V and 2 bases at J, with 15 bases between. TCRdb itself ran the RT-PCR reads through MiXCR, one entry per CDR3 protein. The repertoire consists of nearly 11,000 distinct CDR3 sequences, with more than 65% occurring once and the leading ten covering almost 7.5%. On this clonotype itself: Its antigen is as yet unknown.

The chain combines TRBV25-1 with TRBJ2-3, with D perhaps matching TRBD1 or TRBD2 (5 bases each). This sequence was found in a woman aged 18-29 years who received the yellow fever vaccine. Material: T cells from blood (PBMCs), unsorted or a sorted subset (not recorded which), obtained before or after yellow fever vaccination (not recorded which). The CDR3 region has the DNA TGTGCCAGCAGCCCAGGGCAGCGGCACACAGATACGCAGTATTTT. Its translation: CASSPGQRHTDTQYF.